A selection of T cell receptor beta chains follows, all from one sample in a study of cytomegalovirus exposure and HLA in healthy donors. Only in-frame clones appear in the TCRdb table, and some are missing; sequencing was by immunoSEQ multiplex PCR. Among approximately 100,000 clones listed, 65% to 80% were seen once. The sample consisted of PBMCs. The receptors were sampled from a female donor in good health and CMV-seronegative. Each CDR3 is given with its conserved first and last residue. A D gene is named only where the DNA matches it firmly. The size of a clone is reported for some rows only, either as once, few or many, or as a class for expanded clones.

CDR3nt: TGTGCCAGCAGCCATGGGACACTTCACACAGATACGCAGTATTTT
CDR3aa: CASSHGTLHTDTQYF
v_gene: TRBV7-2
abundance: -
j_gene: TRBJ2-3
len: 15
d_gene: -

CDR3nt: TGCGCCAGCAGCTTGGACAGGGTGGATCCGTACTTC
CDR3aa: CASSLDRVDPYF
v_gene: TRBV5-1
abundance: -
j_gene: TRBJ2-7
len: 12
d_gene: -

CDR3nt: TGTGCCTGTCGGACAGGGGGCAGCAATCAGCCCCAGCATTTT
CDR3aa: CACRTGGSNQPQHF
v_gene: TRBV30
abundance: -
j_gene: TRBJ1-5
len: 14
d_gene: TRBD1

CDR3nt: TGCGCCAGCAGTCCCCAGGCCCAGCATTTT
CDR3aa: CASSPQAQHF
v_gene: TRBV23-1
abundance: -
j_gene: TRBJ1-5
len: 10
d_gene: -

CDR3nt: TGTGCCAGCAGCCCAGGGACTGCTACAGATACGCAGTATTTT
CDR3aa: CASSPGTATDTQYF
v_gene: TRBV5-4
abundance: -
j_gene: TRBJ2-3
len: 14
d_gene: -

CDR3nt: TGTGCCAGCAGCCTCTGGGAATCTTGGCGGGGCACAGATACGCAGTATTTT
CDR3aa: CASSLWESWRGTDTQYF
v_gene: TRBV7-6
abundance: -
j_gene: TRBJ2-3
len: 17
d_gene: -

CDR3nt: TGTGCCAGCACTCCAGGGGTAAGCACAGATACGCAGTATTTT
CDR3aa: CASTPGVSTDTQYF
v_gene: TRBV6-5
abundance: -
j_gene: TRBJ2-3
len: 14
d_gene: -

CDR3nt: TGTGCCAGCAGCTTAATCCATTTGAGTAGACAGGGCTGGAAAAACAATCAGCCCCAGCATTTT
CDR3aa: CASSLIHLSRQGWKNNQPQHF
v_gene: TRBV7-3
abundance: -
j_gene: TRBJ1-5
len: 21
d_gene: TRBD1

CDR3nt: TGTGCCAGCAGTCCAAACGGGGGGCCAGGCACAGATACGCAGTATTTT
CDR3aa: CASSPNGGPGTDTQYF
v_gene: TRBV7-9
abundance: -
j_gene: TRBJ2-3
len: 16
d_gene: -

CDR3nt: TGTGCCAGCAGCGTAGCGAGTAGCTCGTTGTACAATGAGCAGTTCTTC
CDR3aa: CASSVASSSLYNEQFF
v_gene: TRBV9
abundance: -
j_gene: TRBJ2-1
len: 16
d_gene: -

CDR3nt: TGTGCCAGCAGCCTCCTACCCGGGACAGGGGGATTCGGCGAGCAGTACTTC
CDR3aa: CASSLLPGTGGFGEQYF
v_gene: TRBV7-2
abundance: once
j_gene: TRBJ2-7
len: 17
d_gene: TRBD1

CDR3nt: TGTGCCAGCAGTTACCTCGCCGGGACACATGAGCAGTTCTTC
CDR3aa: CASSYLAGTHEQFF
v_gene: TRBV6-6
abundance: -
j_gene: TRBJ2-1
len: 14
d_gene: -

CDR3nt: TGTGCCAGTAGTATTAATAGCGGAACAGATACGCAGTATTTT
CDR3aa: CASSINSGTDTQYF
v_gene: TRBV19
abundance: once
j_gene: TRBJ2-3
len: 14
d_gene: -

CDR3nt: TGTGCCAGCAGCCCATCCCCCCGGCAGCAGGGTGGCTACACCTTC
CDR3aa: CASSPSPRQQGGYTF
v_gene: TRBV5-6
abundance: once
j_gene: TRBJ1-2
len: 15
d_gene: -

CDR3nt: TGTGCCAGCAGTTCCGGGACACCGAACAATGAGCAGTTCTTC
CDR3aa: CASSSGTPNNEQFF
v_gene: TRBV28
abundance: -
j_gene: TRBJ2-1
len: 14
d_gene: -

CDR3nt: TGTGCCAGCAGTTACAAAGGGCGGGATTCACCCCTCCACTTT
CDR3aa: CASSYKGRDSPLHF
v_gene: TRBV6-6
abundance: -
j_gene: TRBJ1-6
len: 14
d_gene: -

CDR3nt: TGTGCCAGTCAAAACAGGCCTCTCGAAGCTTTCTTT
CDR3aa: CASQNRPLEAFF
v_gene: TRBV19
abundance: -
j_gene: TRBJ1-1
len: 12
d_gene: -

CDR3nt: TGTGCCAGCAGTGACCCCAGGCTGACTAGCGGGCGGGAGACCCAGTACTTC
CDR3aa: CASSDPRLTSGRETQYF
v_gene: TRBV2
abundance: -
j_gene: TRBJ2-5
len: 17
d_gene: TRBD2

CDR3nt: TGCGCCAGCAGCCATGACCCAGGAATATACAATGAGCAGTTCTTC
CDR3aa: CASSHDPGIYNEQFF
v_gene: TRBV5-1
abundance: -
j_gene: TRBJ2-1
len: 15
d_gene: -

CDR3nt: TGCGCCAGCAGGGCTGGGGGGGACGGGGAGCTGTTTTTT
CDR3aa: CASRAGGDGELFF
v_gene: TRBV10-1
abundance: once
j_gene: TRBJ2-2
len: 13
d_gene: TRBD2